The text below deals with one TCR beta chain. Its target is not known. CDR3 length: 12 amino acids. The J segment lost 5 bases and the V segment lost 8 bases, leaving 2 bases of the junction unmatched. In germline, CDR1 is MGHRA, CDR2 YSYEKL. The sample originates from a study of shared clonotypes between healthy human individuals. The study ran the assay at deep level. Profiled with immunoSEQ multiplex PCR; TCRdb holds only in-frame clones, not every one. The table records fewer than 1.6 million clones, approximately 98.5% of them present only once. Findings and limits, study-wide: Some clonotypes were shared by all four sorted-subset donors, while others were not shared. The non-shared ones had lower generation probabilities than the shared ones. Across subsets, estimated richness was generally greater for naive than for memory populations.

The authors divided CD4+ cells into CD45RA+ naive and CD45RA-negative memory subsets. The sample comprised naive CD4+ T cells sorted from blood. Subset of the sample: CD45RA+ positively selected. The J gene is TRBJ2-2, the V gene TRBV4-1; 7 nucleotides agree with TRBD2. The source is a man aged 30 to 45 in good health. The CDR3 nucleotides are TGCGCCAGCTCCGGGGGGACCGGGGAGCTGTTTTTT. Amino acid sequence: CASSGGTGELFF.